The following is a T cell receptor (beta chain) sequence with its context. The antigen is unknown. TCRdb's copy holds only in-frame clones and misses some; the assay was immunoSEQ multiplex PCR. The sample carries about 60,000 clones, 85% recorded once. This record comes from a study of T cell responses to AZD1222 COVID-19 vaccine. Findings and caveats of the study: Unmutated variant regions are reportedly targeted by nearly half of spike-specific TCRs. Clonal diversity may have been underestimated in mostly white British donors.

Trimming removed 1 base from V and 0 bases from J, with 10 bases in between. Germline assignment: CDR1 LNHDA and CDR2 SQIVND (reference sequence). The CDR3 is made up of 16 amino acids. The sequence derives from an adult in good health. V gene TRBV19 combines with J gene TRBJ1-5; D may be TRBD1 (6 bases). The sample in question was peripheral blood, obtained on day 0 of MenACWY control vaccination. CDR3 in DNA: TGTGCCAGTAGTATAGGGACAGTTCGTAGCAATCAGCCCCAGCATTTT. Its translation is CASSIGTVRSNQPQHF.